This T cell receptor (beta chain) was captured by sequencing in a study of shared clonotypes between healthy human individuals (dated by TCRdb to about 2020). Regarding the study in general: A couple of women and a few men aged 18 to 49 years were included in the cohort. To estimate repertoire size and how much clonotypes are shared between individuals, the study performed deep sequencing of blood TCR repertoires from a few healthy adults. Libraries were prepared and TCR repertoires were sequenced by different laboratories using diverse techniques, in order to increase sequencing depth and limit assay-specific biases. Per donor, leukapheresis produced somewhere between about 0.85 and 8.9 billion PBMCs. For each donor, CD4 naive and CD4 memory were each run on three plates, CD8 naive on two plates, and CD8 memory on one plate.

CDR1 is given as MNHEY and CDR2 as SVGAGI, both from the germline V gene. Inclusive of the bounding cysteine and phenylalanine, the CDR3 is 14 residues long. Only the CDR3 portion is preserved as DNA: 42 bases, with reading frame beginning at the first base. V and J are truncated by 0 bases and 2 bases respectively, leaving an intervening sequence of 8 bases. Healthy HIV-negative adults with no recently reported acute infections or vaccinations were included as donors. All donors were Caucasian adults living in Nashville, Tennessee, USA. CD4+ T cells were enriched by magnetic negative selection; naive cells were then positively selected on CD45RA, and the negative fraction formed the memory subset. Blood was obtained by leukapheresis, after which PBMCs were separated by Ficoll-Histopaque density gradient centrifugation and cryopreserved in liquid nitrogen vapor phase. Analytical flow cytometry was used to check the purity and quantity of each magnetically sorted T cell population. Genomic DNA was isolated from every sorted fraction and measured by UV absorbance on a Nanodrop 2000c.

Using the deep immunoSEQ assay, TCR CDR3 regions were amplified from genomic DNA by multiplex PCR. Extracted genomic DNA from each cell subset was spread evenly across all wells of several immunoSEQ 96-well plates, with each plate serving as a replicate. For sorted subsets, 150 to 200 ng genomic DNA, equal to 30,000 to 35,000 T cell genomes, was loaded into each replicate PCR. Purified libraries were measured with a Qubit 3.0 fluorometer, size-checked on a Bioanalyzer 2100, and measured again with the KAPA Library Quantification kit. Each immunoSEQ 96-well plate was sequenced on its own single-read 150-cycle Illumina NextSeq 550 flow cell. Per the source publication's procedure: Because only junctional sequences without quality scores were contained in the immunoSEQ output, filtering matching that applied to full-length reads could not be performed. To assign V/J genes and CDR3, sequences were annotated against IMGT germline references using PyIR, a Python wrapper for IgBLAST v1.9. Reads were removed for weak V/J assignments (E-value above 1e-6), missing CDR3, stop codons, out-of-frame junctions, or ambiguous translated residues. V3J clonotypes were defined by identical inferred V gene, J gene, and CDR3 amino acid sequence. The percentage overlap between two repertoires was calculated by dividing the number of shared unique clonotypes by the size of the smaller repertoire. Richness of each repertoire was evaluated using RTK rarefaction, the Chao1 estimator, and Recon v2.1 estimates of unobserved clonotypes. OLGA was used to compute generation probabilities for all TCRbeta clonotypes that the gDNA method yielded from a few donors. The table comes from immuneACCESS by way of TCRdb, which keeps in-frame sequences with V and J called. Part of the clones is missing from these tables; in studies checked, under half for an unresolved V gene and the rest for unknown reasons. The DNA was the basis for D and trimming; V, J and clone size are from that table. This sample lists approximately 2.4 million clones; around 95% were detected once. The biggest ten clones account for 0.1% to 0.15% of the sample.

With regard to this clone: Its cognate antigen has yet to be identified. Per-base qualities were not stored, and no clone one base away is much larger. Other DNA sequences in this sample translate to the same CDR3.

General conclusions and limits of the study: Incomplete sequencing was indicated by rarefaction of sorted-subset datasets, despite the large sequencing depth. Larger estimated clonotype richness was generally found for naive subsets than for memory subsets. Sharing across a few donors was observed for 5% to 6.5% of naive CD4, over 3% of naive CD8, over 2% of memory CD4, and less than 0.45% of memory CD8 clonotypes. Compared with non-shared clonotypes, the clonotypes found in all four sorted-subset donors had higher generation probabilities. Pairwise subsampling led to the expectation that sequencing depth would affect the degree of clonotype sharing among donors. Sampling was restricted to blood, and TCR repertoires in tissue are likely to differ from TCR repertoires in blood. The genetic and exposure-history diversity represented was limited by the small number of donors.

Sequenced sample: naive CD4+ T cells sorted from blood. The sample's cell subset or site label is to be understood as: CD45RA+ positively selected. This clonotype was sampled from a man between 18 and 29 years old in good health. Recombination connected TRBV6-5 to TRBJ2-7; the D gene cannot be resolved reliably. The CDR3 protein is CASSYSGSAYEQYF. The nucleotide sequence is given as TGTGCCAGCAGTTACTCAGGGTCCGCCTACGAGCAGTACTTC.